Listed below are T cell receptor beta chains from one sample, sequenced in a study of CD8 T cells in Susac syndrome. TCRdb processed the immunoSEQ multiplex PCR reads anew with MiXCR; each CDR3 protein has one entry. In the table there are about 300,000 distinct CDR3 sequences, over 75% of which are singletons. The sequencing input was CD8+ T cells from PBMCs. These receptor sequences come from a human donor with multiple sclerosis. CDR3s leave out the opening cysteine and the closing phenylalanine or tryptophan.

v_gene: TRBV18
CDR3aa: ASSPNLVSGGYT

v_gene: TRBV5-6
CDR3aa: ASSSEGYTEAF

v_gene: TRBV29-1
CDR3aa: SVGLGGIQY

v_gene: TRBV24-1
CDR3aa: ATSDLPTGVNPSARYNEQF

v_gene: TRBV18
CDR3aa: ASSPRDRVNTEAF

v_gene: TRBV28
CDR3aa: ASSLQPNEQF

v_gene: TRBV12-3/TRBV12-4
CDR3aa: ASSFVNSPLH

v_gene: TRBV19
CDR3aa: ASSRQGREEKLF

v_gene: TRBV5-5
CDR3aa: ASSPQGYGYT

v_gene: TRBV6-4
CDR3aa: ASSDPMGGGMNTGELF

v_gene: TRBV6-2/TRBV6-3
CDR3aa: ASSYSAGILTDTQY

v_gene: TRBV9
CDR3aa: ASSGEGTSGSNEQF

v_gene: TRBV10-3
CDR3aa: AISESGSLAGSTDTQY

v_gene: TRBV7-9
CDR3aa: ASSLAPENTEAF

v_gene: TRBV2
CDR3aa: ASSEELRPPQH

v_gene: TRBV3-1
CDR3aa: ASSQSGVTMDTEAF

v_gene: TRBV6-5
CDR3aa: ASSSRPGPNYGYT

v_gene: TRBV5-1
CDR3aa: ASSLARAHEQY

v_gene: TRBV7-3
CDR3aa: ASSPGTSVTDTQY

v_gene: TRBV12-3/TRBV12-4
CDR3aa: ASSYWGVDGSSYNEQF

v_gene: TRBV30
CDR3aa: AWSHPYEQY

v_gene: TRBV24-1
CDR3aa: ATSDLGSDQKETQY

v_gene: TRBV6-5
CDR3aa: ASSLTSGTYEQY

v_gene: TRBV4-2
CDR3aa: ASSQLGGLATDTQY

v_gene: TRBV11-2
CDR3aa: ASSSTNPYEQY

v_gene: TRBV4-3
CDR3aa: ASSPQDSSLSTDTQY

v_gene: TRBV28
CDR3aa: ASTLTGAVRDQPQH

v_gene: TRBV11-2
CDR3aa: ASSLEGLAGTYEQY

v_gene: TRBV6-2/TRBV6-3
CDR3aa: ARPTEAPHQPQH

v_gene: TRBV4-3
CDR3aa: ASSQDVRGKGTEAF

v_gene: TRBV5-1
CDR3aa: ASSKDWDRGLSSGSYEQY

v_gene: TRBV2
CDR3aa: ASSEPLPGQGADTQY

v_gene: TRBV20-1
CDR3aa: SARVRPSASSYNEQF

v_gene: TRBV6-5
CDR3aa: ASSPTSEPYEQY

v_gene: TRBV29-1
CDR3aa: SVEGRSSSGNTIY

v_gene: TRBV19
CDR3aa: ATGWGGDNNEQF

v_gene: TRBV2
CDR3aa: ASSEGQTQVETQY

v_gene: TRBV3-1
CDR3aa: ASSQDGRVGELF

v_gene: TRBV30
CDR3aa: AWSVGTTNEQF

v_gene: TRBV5-1
CDR3aa: ASEMAGGYNEQF

v_gene: TRBV24-1
CDR3aa: ATCGEEGETQY

v_gene: TRBV27
CDR3aa: ASSFGLAGLLTDTQY